This passage covers 6 T cell receptor beta chains from one sample sequenced in a study of T cell clonotyping in hematopoietic cell transplantation. Only in-frame clones appear in the TCRdb table, and some are missing; sequencing was by immunoSEQ multiplex PCR. The sample lists nearly 11,000 clones, 35% to 50% seen once, with 8% to 9.5% in the top ten. The material was PBMCs, obtained 30 days after allogeneic stem cell transplant. The receptors derive from a male patient between 45 and 60 years old who had an allogeneic stem cell transplant from an unrelated donor, so the T cells may come from the graft donor. Some clones in this sample may be carry-over from other donors' samples.

This chain uses TRBV6-5 with TRBJ2-5, with D hard to call. Between the trimmed V and J ends, which lost 0 bases and 4 bases, there was a span of 9 bases. Germline values: CDR1 MNHEY, CDR2 SVGAGI. CDR3 length: 14 amino acids. The CDR3 DNA follows: TGTGCCAGCAGTTACTCTCCAGGACGAGAGACCCAGTACTTC. Protein sequence: CASSYSPGRETQYF.

This clone was detected only a few times. This sequence joins TRBV5-4 and TRBJ1-2; the D gene is possibly TRBD1 (5 bases). In germline, CDR1 is SGHNT, CDR2 YYREEE (reference sequence). Trimming took off 4 bases at V and 4 bases at J, with 11 bases between the two ends. There are 13 residues in the CDR3. DNA for the CDR3: TGTGCCAGCAGCCCAGGACAATCCTATGGCTACACCTTC. Translation gives CASSPGQSYGYTF.

In this sample, this clone turned up a few times. The chain joins TRBV28 to TRBJ2-3; D is possibly TRBD1 (5 bases). CDR1 is MDHEN and CDR2 is SYDVKM in the germline V gene. V lost 7 bases, J lost 5 bases, and 10 bases lay in between. The CDR3 sequence is 12 residues long. As DNA, the CDR3 is TGTGCCAGCACTGGGGCGGAAGATACGCAGTATTTT. This encodes CASTGAEDTQYF. Looking up the rest from reference TRBV28 and TRBJ2-3 gives the full variable domain: DVKVTQSSRYLVKRTGEKVFLECVQDMDHENMFWYRQDPGLGLRLIYFSYDVKMKEKGDIPEGYSVSREKKERFSLILESASTNQTSMYLCASTGAEDTQYFGPGTRLTVL.

This clone was seen more than once but under ten times. V is TRBV7-2 and J is TRBJ2-5; 8 bases are a match to TRBD1. CDR3 size: 14 residues. With V trimmed by 5 bases and J by 5 bases, 7 bases remained unmatched. CDR1 is SGHTA and CDR2 is FQGNSA in the germline V gene. The CDR3 region is CASSRDRGGETQYF. CDR3 sequence (DNA): TGTGCCAGCAGCCGCGACAGGGGCGGGGAGACCCAGTACTTC. The whole variable domain, remainder taken from reference TRBV7-2 and TRBJ2-5, is GAGVSQSPSNKVTEKGKDVELRCDPISGHTALYWYRQSLGQGLEFLIYFQGNSAPDKSGLPSDRFSAERTGGSVSTLTIQRTQQEDSAVYLCASSRDRGGETQYFGPGTRLLVL.

This clone was found a few times. The J gene is TRBJ1-2, the V gene TRBV30, with D uncertain. Germline V gene data show CDR1 as GTSNPN and CDR2 as SVGIG (reference sequence). The CDR3 has 12 amino acids. The V end lost 2 bases, the J end lost 4 bases, and 8 bases lay between the germline ends. The CDR3 reads CAWSRQTYGYTF. The CDR3 DNA reads TGTGCCTGGAGTCGGCAGACCTATGGCTACACCTTC.

The rearrangement joins TRBV7-2 to TRBJ2-7, with D perhaps TRBD2 (6 bases). Germline CDR1 SGHTA, CDR2 FQGNSA. V lost 3 bases to trimming and J lost 9 bases, with 9 bases between them. The length of the CDR3 is 11 residues. The CDR3 DNA sequence: TGTGCCAGCAGCTTCGGGACTCGGCAGTACTTC. It specifies CASSFGTRQYF.